Presented here are 32 T cell receptor beta chains from one specimen sequenced in a study of T cell repertoires in cytomegalovirus infection. Antigen specificity for these receptors is unknown. TCRdb redid the calling of the reads with MiXCR, one entry per CDR3 protein. This repertoire shows approximately 600,000 distinct CDR3 sequences, around two fifths found once; its top ten account for around 50%. The specimen was cultured PBMCs, collected from culture after CMV antigen stimulation. All receptors derive from a human donor in good health (CMV status not recorded). Some clones in this sample may be carry-over from other donors' samples.

The rearrangement links TRBV7-8 to TRBJ1-3, with TRBD1 as a possible D gene (6 bases). CDR3 size: 17 residues. CDR1 is SGHVS and CDR2 is FQNEAQ in the germline V gene. V was cut by 1 base and J by 0 bases, with 13 bases left in between. CDR3 nucleotides: TGTGCCAGCAGCTTAGAGGAGACAGGCCTCTCTGGAAACACCATATATTTT. Amino acid sequence: CASSLEETGLSGNTIYF.

This clonotype has more than one count but fewer than ten. V is TRBV19 and J is TRBJ2-3, with D unresolved. Trimming removed 6 bases from V and 0 bases from J, with 10 bases in between. CDR3 length: 14 residues. Germline loops: CDR1 LNHDA, CDR2 SQIVND (reference sequence). The CDR3, as DNA: TGTGCCAGTAGCGTGGCTTCTAGCACAGATACGCAGTATTTT. It yields the protein CASSVASSTDTQYF. The variable domain in full, with the rest retrieved from reference TRBV19 and TRBJ2-3, is DGGITQSPKYLFRKEGQNVTLSCEQNLNHDAMYWYRQDPGQGLRLIYYSQIVNDFQKGDIAEGYSVSREKKESFPLTVTSAQKNPTAFYLCASSVASSTDTQYFGPGTRLTVL.

The chain is built from TRBV29-1 and TRBJ1-2; D unresolved. The V end lost 1 base, the J end lost 6 bases, and 12 bases lay between the germline ends. CDR1 and CDR2 from the germline V gene are SQVTM and ANQGSEA. The CDR3 consists of 13 residues. The chain's CDR3 is CSVEGVNANGYTF. CDR3 nucleotides: TGCAGCGTTGAAGGGGTTAATGCGAATGGCTACACCTTC.

This clonotype has a handful of counts. The gene calls are TRBV7-9 and TRBJ2-3; possible D gene TRBD1, 6 bases. The CDR3 has 14 amino acids. V was shortened by 5 bases and J by 5 bases, with 14 bases between the two germline ends. Per the germline V gene, CDR1 is SEHNR and CDR2 is FQNEAQ (reference sequence). The CDR3 DNA is TGTGCCAGCAGCCTACAGGGCGTGGGAGATACGCAGTATTTT. Its translation: CASSLQGVGDTQYF. The full variable domain, rest sourced from reference TRBV7-9 and TRBJ2-3, is DTGVSQNPRHKITKRGQNVTFRCDPISEHNRLYWYRQTLGQGPEFLTYFQNEAQLEKSRLLSDRFSAERPKGSFSTLEIQRTEQGDSAMYLCASSLQGVGDTQYFGPGTRLTVL.

In its sample, this clonotype was seen a few times. The J gene is TRBJ2-7, the V gene TRBV7-2, with a tentative D call TRBD1 (5 bases). V was cut by 4 bases and J by 2 bases, with 9 bases left in between. CDR1 is SGHTA, CDR2 FQGNSA, per germline. This CDR3 comprises 13 residues. CDR3 in DNA: TGTGCCAGCAGCTGGGGCGTCGCCTACGAGCAGTACTTC. Amino acids: CASSWGVAYEQYF.

The chain carries TRBV9 and TRBJ2-5; 8 nucleotides match TRBD2. Germline V gives CDR1 SGDLS, CDR2 YYNGEE. The CDR3 totals 14 residues. Unmatched junction bases numbered 7, after V lost 4 bases and J lost 5 bases. CDR3 DNA sequence: TGTGCCAGCAGCTTTCGGACTAGCCCGGAGACCCAGTACTTC. Residues: CASSFRTSPETQYF.

This clonotype was observed a handful of times. The rearrangement uses TRBV6-6 and TRBJ1-5; D is ambiguous. V was shortened by 7 bases and J by 3 bases, with 19 bases between the two germline ends. This CDR3 contains 16 residues. Germline V lookup: CDR1 MNHNY, CDR2 SVGAGI (reference sequence). The CDR3 sequence: CASKWDGRRDNQPQHF. CDR3 coding DNA: TGTGCCAGCAAATGGGATGGACGTAGGGACAATCAGCCCCAGCATTTT.

This chain connects TRBV6-1 to TRBJ2-5; D is uncertain. Germline V gene sequence: CDR1 MNHNS, CDR2 SASEGT. Trimming left V 7 bases short and J 2 bases short, with 17 bases between. This CDR3 contains 15 residues. CDR3 nucleotides: TGTGCCAGCAAAAGGGAATTCTGGCAGCAAGAGACCCAGTACTTC. Protein sequence: CASKREFWQQETQYF.

This clonotype was seen many times. V is TRBV7-2 and J is TRBJ1-5; D is uncertain. V lost 2 bases and J 11 bases, leaving 16 bases between the germline ends. Looked up from germline, CDR1 is SGHTA and CDR2 is FQGNSA. There are 14 residues in the CDR3. For the CDR3, the DNA is TGTGCCAGCAGCTTAAACCTGGGAAATAGGGCCCAGCATTTT. It specifies CASSLNLGNRAQHF.

The chain links TRBV6-6 to TRBJ2-6; D uncertain. V lost 7 bases and J 0 bases, leaving 10 bases between the germline ends. This CDR3 region has 15 residues. Germline V gene sequence: CDR1 MNHNY, CDR2 SVGAGI (reference sequence). Here the CDR3 DNA reads TGTGCCAGCACCCCCCAACCCTCTGGGGCCAACGTCCTGACTTTC. It is translated as CASTPQPSGANVLTF.

The J gene is TRBJ2-5, the V gene TRBV20-1, with a weak D call TRBD1 (5 bases). V lost 4 bases to trimming and J lost 1 base, with 16 bases between them. CDR1 and CDR2 (germline): DFQATT, SNEGSKA (reference sequence). CDR3 length equals 15 residues. CDR3 DNA sequence: TGCAGTGCTAATTTGTCAGGGAAGGGCCAAGAGACCCAGTACTTC. It codes for CSANLSGKGQETQYF.

J is TRBJ2-2 and V is TRBV3-1; possible D gene TRBD1, 5 bases. CDR1 is LGHDT and CDR2 is YNNKEL in the germline V gene (reference sequence). The CDR3 sequence is 12 residues long. V lost 3 bases and J lost 9, with 8 bases in between. CDR3 in amino acids: CASSQPGWELFF. For the CDR3, the DNA is TGTGCCAGCAGCCAGCCAGGGTGGGAGCTGTTTTTT.

The rearrangement uses TRBV18 and TRBJ2-1; TRBD2 is a possible D gene (6 bases). The CDR3 sequence is 14 residues long. The germline CDR1 and CDR2 sequences are KGHSH and LQKENI. Trimming cost V 1 base and J 7 bases, with 11 bases left between them. The CDR3 is CASSPRGLANEQFF. The DNA for the CDR3 is TGTGCCAGCTCACCACGGGGACTGGCGAATGAGCAGTTCTTC.

J is TRBJ1-3 and V is TRBV6-5; weak D call: TRBD1 (5 bases). The CDR3 covers 16 residues. The germline CDR1 and CDR2 sequences are MNHEY and SVGAGI. V was trimmed by 2 bases and J by 0 bases, leaving 11 bases between them. The CDR3 DNA reads TGTGCCAGCAGTTACGGGCAGGGAAACTCTGGAAACACCATATATTTT. This codes for CASSYGQGNSGNTIYF.

This clonotype has only a few counts. The chain has TRBV6-2 or TRBV6-3 and TRBJ2-1, with TRBD2 matching over 10 bases. The CDR3 is 18 amino acids. Trimming cost V 0 bases and J 3 bases; bases outside gene matches: 8. Germline CDR1 is MNHEY and CDR2 is SVGEGT. In nucleotides, the CDR3 is TGTGCCAGCAGTTACTCCCCTGAAGCGGGAGGGTACTACAATGAGCAGTTCTTC. Protein: CASSYSPEAGGYYNEQFF.

This clonotype showed up just a few times. The gene calls are TRBV12-3 or TRBV12-4 and TRBJ1-6; D not resolved. CDR3 length equals 13 residues. Trimming took 2 bases from V and 10 from J, leaving 9 bases between them. CDR3 residues: CASSLPGSSPLHF. The CDR3 DNA reads as TGTGCCAGCAGTTTACCCGGGTCCTCACCCCTCCACTTT.

The J gene is TRBJ2-1, the V gene TRBV18, with 9 bases fitting TRBD2. CDR3 length: 18 residues. The ends lost 3 bases at V and 10 bases at J; junction bases unmatched: 19. CDR1 is KGHSH, CDR2 LQKENI, per germline. CDR3 protein: CASSPRLAVAGDQWEQFF. The CDR3 nucleotides are TGTGCCAGCTCACCTAGACTAGCGGTCGCCGGCGATCAATGGGAGCAGTTCTTC. The entire variable domain, with the rest obtained from reference TRBV18 and TRBJ2-1, is as follows: NAGVMQNPRHLVRRRGQEARLRCSPMKGHSHVYWYRQLPEEGLKFMVYLQKENIIDESGMPKERFSAEFPKEGPSILRIQQVVRGDSAAYFCASSPRLAVAGDQWEQFFGPGTRLTVL.

CDR3 nucleotide sequence: TGCAGTGCTAGAGATCTTGACAGCTCCTACGAGCAGTACTTC. Translating it yields CSARDLDSSYEQYF. The chain employs TRBV20-1 and TRBJ2-7; weak D call: TRBD1 (5 bases). Germline V gives CDR1 DFQATT, CDR2 SNEGSKA (reference sequence). The CDR3 has 14 residues. Trimming stripped 0 bases from V and 0 bases from J, with 9 bases between.

This clonotype was observed a single time. One end of the junction fails to match germline, which may point to a read error. V gene TRBV18 combines with J gene TRBJ1-2; D is possibly TRBD1 (5 bases). The CDR3 has 15 residues. Germline V gene lookup returns CDR1 KGHSH and CDR2 LQKENI. CDR3 amino acids: CTSSQPLRGNYGYTF. The CDR3, as DNA: TGTACCAGCTCACAACCCCTGAGGGGTAACTATGGCTACACCTTC.

This clonotype has only a few counts. The rearrangement uses TRBV7-2 and TRBJ2-5; D tentatively fits TRBD1 or TRBD2 (6 bases each). CDR3 length: 12 residues. Germline values: CDR1 SGHTA, CDR2 FQGNSA. The germline V and J ends were trimmed by 5 bases and 13 bases, with 17 bases remaining between them. This CDR3 is CASSQGGQTGYF. The CDR3 nucleotides read TGTGCCAGCAGCCAAGGAGGGCAGACAGGGTACTTC.

The rearrangement links TRBV19 to TRBJ1-1, with D possibly matching TRBD1 (5 bases). V was shortened by 1 base and J by 11 bases, with 14 bases between the two germline ends. This CDR3 is 13 amino acids long. Germline lookup yields CDR1 LNHDA and CDR2 SQIVND (reference sequence). The DNA for the CDR3 is TGTGCCAGTAGTATAGCATCAGCCCGGGGCGCTTTCTTT. Translation gives CASSIASARGAFF.

This chain links TRBV7-9 with TRBJ2-5; 9 positions agree with TRBD1. Trimming at V came to 6 bases and at J to 5 bases, leaving 10 bases not matched to a gene. Germline V gene sequence: CDR1 SEHNR, CDR2 FQNEAQ (reference sequence). This CDR3 is built from 15 residues. CDR3 loop: CASSLRDRDSETQYF. For the CDR3, the DNA is TGTGCCAGCAGTTTGCGGGACAGGGATTCGGAGACCCAGTACTTC.

The V and J genes are TRBV7-2 and TRBJ2-7; D is uncertain. The CDR3 has 11 residues. CDR1 is SGHTA and CDR2 is FQGNSA in the germline V gene. V dropped 3 bases and J dropped 6 bases, with 6 bases sitting between them. The CDR3 loop reads CASSFLIEQYF. The CDR3 coding sequence is TGTGCCAGCAGCTTCTTAATCGAGCAGTACTTC.

This rearrangement joins TRBV7-2 to TRBJ2-1; a weak D match, TRBD2 (6 bases). V was pared by 5 bases and J by 3 bases, with 11 bases between. This CDR3 has 14 amino acids. CDR1 and CDR2 from the germline V gene are SGHTA and FQGNSA. CDR3 region: CASSTPGLYNEQFF. In DNA, the CDR3 is TGTGCCAGCAGCACGCCGGGACTCTACAATGAGCAGTTCTTC.

The rearrangement joins TRBV15 to TRBJ2-3; D gene ambiguous. This CDR3 has 13 residues. Germline V gene lookup returns CDR1 LNHNV and CDR2 YYDKDF (reference sequence). V was trimmed by 2 bases and J by 1 base, leaving 4 bases between them. The CDR3 is CATSRQGTDTQYF. DNA of the CDR3: TGTGCCACCAGCAGACAGGGCACAGATACGCAGTATTTT.

There are a few counts of this clonotype. The chain has TRBV7-8 and TRBJ2-7, with a weak D call TRBD2 (6 bases). The CDR3 has 16 amino acids. V gave up 4 bases and J gave up 5 bases, with 21 bases separating them. From germline, CDR1 is SGHVS and CDR2 FQNEAQ. CDR3 nucleotide sequence: TGTGCCAGCAGCTCGAGGGTCGTGGGAGGTGGAAACGAGCAGTACTTC. Its protein product is CASSSRVVGGGNEQYF.

This clonotype showed up just a few times. The J gene is TRBJ1-5, the V gene TRBV7-8; D ambiguous. V was clipped by 0 bases and J by 4 bases, with 7 bases between them. The germline CDR1 and CDR2 sequences are SGHVS and FQNEAQ. The CDR3 is made up of 14 amino acids. The CDR3 loop is CASSLADRNQPQHF. The CDR3 nucleotides read TGTGCCAGCAGCTTAGCGGACCGAAATCAGCCCCAGCATTTT. The full variable domain, rest sourced from reference TRBV7-8 and TRBJ1-5, is GAGVSQSPRYKVAKRGQDVALRCDPISGHVSLFWYQQALGQGPEFLTYFQNEAQLDKSGLPSDRFFAERPEGSVSTLKIQRTQQEDSAVYLCASSLADRNQPQHFGDGTRLSIL.

This clonotype was detected a few times. This chain links TRBV7-6 with TRBJ2-6; D gene unclear. V shed 8 bases and J shed 5 bases, with 16 bases lying between them. CDR3 length: 15 amino acids. CDR1 is SGHVS, CDR2 FNYEAQ, per germline. The CDR3 here is CASQDGSSRANVLTF. The CDR3 coding sequence is TGTGCCAGCCAGGACGGTTCCTCGCGGGCCAACGTCCTGACTTTC.

In this sample, this clonotype turned up many times. The V and J genes are TRBV7-2 and TRBJ2-5, with D unresolved. This CDR3 spans 14 amino acids. Looked up from germline, CDR1 is SGHTA and CDR2 is FQGNSA. Trimming stripped 4 bases from V and 3 bases from J, with 12 bases between. CDR3 in DNA: TGTGCCAGCAGCTCCGGCTACGTGAAAGAGACCCAGTACTTC. Translation gives CASSSGYVKETQYF.

The rearrangement uses TRBV28 and TRBJ2-3, with D unresolved. V was shortened by 6 bases and J by 1 base, with 17 bases between the two germline ends. This CDR3 comprises 16 residues. CDR1 MDHEN and CDR2 SYDVKM come from the germline V gene. For the CDR3, the DNA is TGTGCCAGCAGCCCCGGATTATTCCTGGGCACAGATACGCAGTATTTT. Its protein product is CASSPGLFLGTDTQYF.

The chain has TRBV12-3 or TRBV12-4 and TRBJ2-1, with D hard to call. This CDR3 has 13 residues. Trimming pared 8 bases from V and 7 bases from J, leaving 15 bases between. The CDR3 nucleotides read TGTGCCAGCCGCAACCCCTCAGAAAATGAGCAGTTCTTC. Protein sequence: CASRNPSENEQFF.

This rearrangement joins TRBV7-8 to TRBJ1-4; TRBD1 might be the D (5 bases). The CDR3 is 16 amino acids. V dropped 6 bases and J dropped 0 bases, with 14 bases sitting between them. Germline CDR1 reads SGHVS; CDR2 reads FQNEAQ. CDR3: CASRRGRLPTNEKLFF. CDR3 sequence (DNA): TGTGCCAGCAGAAGGGGCAGACTTCCAACTAATGAAAAACTGTTTTTT.